This TCR beta chain was sequenced during a study of T cells in Graves' hyperthyroidism and ophthalmopathy. Across the study: Peripheral blood was secured at the point of initial diagnosis, before any treatment.

Researchers defined stable Graves' hyperthyroidism as no ophthalmopathy progression within 18 months. Patients having uncontrolled infection, another autoimmune disease, pregnancy or lactation were not included. The ends lost 2 bases at V and 4 bases at J; junction bases unmatched: 3. CDR1 is GTSNPN, CDR2 SVGIG, per germline (reference sequence). The CDR3 loop spans 15 amino acids. Turning to this clonotype: Its antigen is still unknown.

Amplified TCR beta CDR3 regions derived from RNA transcripts. HTBI primers were employed in a first-round RT-PCR of the TCR CDR3. TCRdb ran MiXCR on the multiplex PCR reads and lists one entry per CDR3 protein. Of around 340,000 distinct CDR3 sequences detected, roughly 14% appear once; the ten largest clones hold around 23%. Study-wide results and caveats: Clonotypes that were expanded in thyroid above 0.001 mostly appeared in blood too.

Sequences were obtained from blood. The V gene is TRBV30, the J gene TRBJ2-3; 13 bases are shared with TRBD2. This TCR was recovered from a woman aged 25 to 45 with Graves' hyperthyroidism. The CDR3 sequence: CAWSITSGRADTQYF. The CDR3, as DNA: TGTGCCTGGAGTATAACTAGCGGGAGGGCAGATACGCAGTATTTT. The whole variable domain, remainder taken from reference TRBV30 and TRBJ2-3, is SQTIHQWPATLVQPVGSPLSLECTVEGTSNPNLYWYRQAAGRGLQLLFYSVGIGQISSEVPQNLSASRPQDRQFILSSKKLLLSDSGFYLCAWSITSGRADTQYFGPGTRLTVL.